Given below is one TCR beta chain in context. Its specificity is unknown. Amplification used 52 TRBV primers and 13 TRBJ primers. Sequencing was performed with immunoSEQ multiplex PCR; in TCRdb, only in-frame clones are kept and a portion is missing. The sample gives about 5,900 clones, approximately 84% of which show up once; approximately 30% is in the top ten. This sample is drawn from a study of regulatory T cells. There are 13 residues in the CDR3. Germline lookup yields CDR1 MDHEN and CDR2 SYDVKM. Trimming took off 5 bases at V and 3 bases at J, with 10 bases between the two ends. Study conclusions and caveats: Patient repertoires had restricted TRB V-J pairs and skewed V and J usage, most in Tregs.

The sequencing input was CD8+ T cells sorted from blood. The chain carries TRBV28 and TRBJ1-2, with D uncertain. The sequence was collected from a child younger than 18 with CD3G deficiency. The CDR3, as DNA: TGTGCCAGCAGTCCAACAAGGCACTATGGCTACACCTTC. It encodes CASSPTRHYGYTF.